This T cell receptor (beta chain) was obtained from a study of cytomegalovirus exposure and HLA in healthy donors. Study overall: An earlier analysis identified 117 million unique TCR beta sequences in about 179 million T cells.

CDR3 length equals 12 residues. Trimming removed 1 base at V and 9 bases at J, with 10 bases between. The germline V gene encodes CDR1 SGHTA and CDR2 FQGNSA. Comments on this clone: The antigen remains undetermined.

PCR amplification relied on 60 Vbeta primers (plus 13 Jbeta primers). Using immunoSEQ multiplex PCR, the repertoire was profiled, and TCRdb retains in-frame clones only, with some absent. In the table there are 100,000 to 150,000 clones, approximately 77% of which are singletons. Study-wide findings and caveats: The records held CMV serostatus as the only immune exposure information. From TCR beta sequences, most subjects' HLA-A and HLA-B alleles were reportedly predicted accurately. About 87% or about 30% of the time was how often most TCR beta V segments were productive, according to an earlier analysis.

Sequenced input: PBMCs. This receptor was identified in an older woman in good health and CMV-seronegative. The chain recombines TRBV7-2 with TRBJ2-7; D may be TRBD2 (5 bases). This CDR3 is CASSLDMRVQYF. As DNA, the CDR3 is TGTGCCAGCAGCTTAGACATGCGGGTGCAGTACTTC.